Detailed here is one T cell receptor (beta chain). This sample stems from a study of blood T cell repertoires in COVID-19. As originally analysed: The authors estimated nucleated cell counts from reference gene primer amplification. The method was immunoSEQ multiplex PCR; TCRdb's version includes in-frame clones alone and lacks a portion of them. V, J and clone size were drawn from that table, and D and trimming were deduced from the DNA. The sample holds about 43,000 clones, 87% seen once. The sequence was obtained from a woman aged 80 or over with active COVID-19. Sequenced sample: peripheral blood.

CDR3 nucleotide sequence: TGTGCCAGCTCGGACTCCGGATATACTGAAGCTTTCTTT. Amino acids: CASSDSGYTEAFF. The chain carries TRBV6-6 and TRBJ1-1, with D uncertain. The germline V gene encodes CDR1 MNHNY and CDR2 SVGAGI (reference sequence). The CDR3 has 13 residues. The germline V and J ends were trimmed by 8 bases and 5 bases, with 15 bases remaining between them.